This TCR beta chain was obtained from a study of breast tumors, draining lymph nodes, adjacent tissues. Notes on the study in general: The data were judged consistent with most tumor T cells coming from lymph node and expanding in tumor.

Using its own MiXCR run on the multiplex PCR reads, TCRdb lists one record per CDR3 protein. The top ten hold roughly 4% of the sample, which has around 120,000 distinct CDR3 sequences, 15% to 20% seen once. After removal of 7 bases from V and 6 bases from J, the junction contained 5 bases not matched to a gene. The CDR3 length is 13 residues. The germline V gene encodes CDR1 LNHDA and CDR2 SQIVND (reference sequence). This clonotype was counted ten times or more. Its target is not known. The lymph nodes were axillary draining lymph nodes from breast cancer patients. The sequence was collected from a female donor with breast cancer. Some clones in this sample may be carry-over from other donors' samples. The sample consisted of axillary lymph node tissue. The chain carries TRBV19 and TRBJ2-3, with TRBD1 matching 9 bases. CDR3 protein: CASMGQGRDTQYF. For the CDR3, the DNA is TGTGCCAGTATGGGACAGGGTCGGGATACGCAGTATTTT.